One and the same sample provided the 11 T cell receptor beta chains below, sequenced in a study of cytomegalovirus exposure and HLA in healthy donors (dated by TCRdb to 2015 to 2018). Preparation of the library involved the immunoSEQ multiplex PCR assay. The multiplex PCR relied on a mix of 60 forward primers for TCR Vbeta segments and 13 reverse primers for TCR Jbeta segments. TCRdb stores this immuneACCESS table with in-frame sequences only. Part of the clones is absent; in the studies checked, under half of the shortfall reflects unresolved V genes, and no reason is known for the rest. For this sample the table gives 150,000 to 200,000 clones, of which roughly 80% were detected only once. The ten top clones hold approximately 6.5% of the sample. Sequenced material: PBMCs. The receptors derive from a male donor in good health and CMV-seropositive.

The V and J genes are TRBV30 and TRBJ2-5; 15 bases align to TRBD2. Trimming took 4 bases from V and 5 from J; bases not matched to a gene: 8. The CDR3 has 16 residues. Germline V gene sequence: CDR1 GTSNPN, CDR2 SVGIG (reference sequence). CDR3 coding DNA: TGTGCCTGGACCCAAGGACTAGCGGGAGGGCCGGAGACCCAGTACTTC. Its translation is CAWTQGLAGGPETQYF.

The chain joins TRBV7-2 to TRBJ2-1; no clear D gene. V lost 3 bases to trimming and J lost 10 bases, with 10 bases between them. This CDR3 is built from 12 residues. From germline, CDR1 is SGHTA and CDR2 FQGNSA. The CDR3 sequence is CASSFQASEQFF. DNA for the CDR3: TGTGCCAGCAGCTTTCAGGCGTCCGAGCAGTTCTTC.

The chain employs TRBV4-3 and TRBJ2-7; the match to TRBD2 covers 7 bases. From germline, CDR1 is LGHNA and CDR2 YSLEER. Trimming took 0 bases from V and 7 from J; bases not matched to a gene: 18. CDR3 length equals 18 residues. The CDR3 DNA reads TGCGCCAGCAGCCAAGATCCAGCGGGAAGAAGAAGTGGGCTGGAGCAGTACTTC. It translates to CASSQDPAGRRSGLEQYF.

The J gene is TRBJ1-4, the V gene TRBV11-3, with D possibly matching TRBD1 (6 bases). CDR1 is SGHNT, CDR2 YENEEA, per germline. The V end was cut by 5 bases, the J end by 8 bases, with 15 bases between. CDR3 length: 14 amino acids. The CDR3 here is CASSDRGALEKLFF. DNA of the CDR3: TGTGCCAGCAGCGACCGGGGGGCGCTCGAAAAACTGTTTTTT.

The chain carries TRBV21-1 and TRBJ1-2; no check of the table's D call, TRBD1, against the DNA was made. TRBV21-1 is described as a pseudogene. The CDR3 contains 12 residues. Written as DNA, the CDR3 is TGTGCCAGCAGATGGACAGGGCGGTGGTACACCTTC. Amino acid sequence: CASRWTGRWYTF.

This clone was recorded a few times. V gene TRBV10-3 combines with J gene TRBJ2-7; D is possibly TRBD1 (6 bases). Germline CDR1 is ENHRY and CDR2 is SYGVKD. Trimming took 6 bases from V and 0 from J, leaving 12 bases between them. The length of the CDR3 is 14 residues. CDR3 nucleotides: TGTGCCATCAGGTTGACAGGTAACTCCTACGAGCAGTACTTC. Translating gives CAIRLTGNSYEQYF.

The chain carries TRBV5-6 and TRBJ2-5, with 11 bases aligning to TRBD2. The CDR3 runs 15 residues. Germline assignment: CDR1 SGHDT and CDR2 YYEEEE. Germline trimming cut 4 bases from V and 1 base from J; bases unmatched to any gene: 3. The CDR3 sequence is CASSPGTSGQETQYF. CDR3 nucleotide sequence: TGTGCCAGCAGCCCGGGGACTAGCGGCCAAGAGACCCAGTACTTC.

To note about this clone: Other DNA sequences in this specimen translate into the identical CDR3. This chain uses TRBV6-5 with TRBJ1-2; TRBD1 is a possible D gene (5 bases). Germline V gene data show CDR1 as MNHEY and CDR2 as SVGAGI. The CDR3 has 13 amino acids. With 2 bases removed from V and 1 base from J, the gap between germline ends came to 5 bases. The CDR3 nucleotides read TGTGCCAGCAGTTACGACAGTAACTATGGCTACACCTTC. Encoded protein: CASSYDSNYGYTF.

The CDR3 bases are TGTGCCAGCAGCGTAGCCTATCAAGAGACCCAGTACTTC. Amino acids: CASSVAYQETQYF. The genes are TRBV9 and TRBJ2-5; D gene unclear. Deletions cut 0 bases from V and 2 bases from J, with 5 bases between. The CDR3 spans 13 residues. Germline loops: CDR1 SGDLS, CDR2 YYNGEE.

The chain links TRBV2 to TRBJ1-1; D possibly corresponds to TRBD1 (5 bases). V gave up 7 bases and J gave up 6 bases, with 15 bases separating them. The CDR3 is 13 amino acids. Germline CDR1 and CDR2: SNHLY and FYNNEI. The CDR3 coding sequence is TGTGCCAGCACTCTGACAGCGGGCGCTGAAGCTTTCTTT. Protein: CASTLTAGAEAFF.

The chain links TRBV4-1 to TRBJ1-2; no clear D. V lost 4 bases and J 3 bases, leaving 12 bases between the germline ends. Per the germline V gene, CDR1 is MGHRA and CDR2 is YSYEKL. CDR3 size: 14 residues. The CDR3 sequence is CASSLTEGDYGYTF. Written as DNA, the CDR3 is TGCGCCAGCAGCCTCACAGAGGGAGACTATGGCTACACCTTC.